The 20 T cell receptor beta chains given below trace back to one sample, sequenced in a study of T cell changes during pregnancy in multiple sclerosis (dated by TCRdb to the late 2010s). Libraries were constructed by the immunoSEQ multiplex PCR assay. TCRdb stores this immuneACCESS table with in-frame sequences only. Part of the clones is absent; in the studies checked, under half of the shortfall reflects unresolved V genes, and no reason is known for the rest. The sample contains around 59,000 clones, approximately 90% of them found a single time. The ten top clones hold 2.5% to 3% of the sample. The starting material was peripheral blood, obtained in the third trimester of pregnancy. All receptors derive from a female donor in good health, enrolled as a control in a pregnancy study.

The CDR3 here is CASRAGNQPQHF. DNA for the CDR3: TGTGCCAGCAGGGCGGGCAATCAGCCCCAGCATTTT. The rearrangement links TRBV2 to TRBJ1-5, with unresolved D. The V and J ends lost 6 bases and 2 bases respectively, with 5 bases between them. Germline V lookup: CDR1 SNHLY, CDR2 FYNNEI. CDR3 length: 12 residues.

V is TRBV5-8 and J is TRBJ1-2; D is possibly TRBD1 (5 bases). CDR1 and CDR2 (germline): SGHTS, YDEGEE. Trimming took off 3 bases at V and 6 bases at J, with 9 bases between the two ends. The CDR3 runs to 12 residues. CDR3 protein: CASSWGRDGYTF. CDR3 bases: TGTGCCAGCAGCTGGGGCAGGGATGGCTACACCTTC. The variable domain in full, with the rest retrieved from reference TRBV5-8 and TRBJ1-2, is EAGVTQSPTHLIKTRGQQATLRCSPISGHTSVYWYQQALGLGLQFLLWYDEGEERNRGNFPPRFSGRQFPNYSSELNVNALELEDSALYLCASSWGRDGYTFGSGTRLTVV.

With regard to this clone: Other DNA sequences within the sample encode an identical CDR3. This chain connects TRBV7-8 to TRBJ2-7; 9 nucleotides agree with TRBD1. CDR3 length: 12 residues. Trimming took 5 bases from V and 6 from J; bases not matched to a gene: 2. Germline V lookup: CDR1 SGHVS, CDR2 FQNEAQ. CDR3: CASSPDRGEQYF. CDR3 sequence (DNA): TGTGCCAGCAGCCCGGACAGGGGCGAGCAGTACTTC.

The chain links TRBV6-5 to TRBJ1-2; D perhaps matches TRBD1 (5 bases). The length of the CDR3 is 13 residues. From germline, CDR1 is MNHEY and CDR2 SVGAGI. V dropped 0 bases and J dropped 9 bases, with 11 bases sitting between them. This CDR3 reads CASSYSTQGSYTF. The CDR3 DNA is TGTGCCAGCAGTTACTCGACGCAGGGCAGCTACACCTTC.

This chain connects TRBV9 to TRBJ1-5; the D is unclear. Trimming shortened V by 1 base and J by 2 bases, and 10 bases separated the two germline ends. CDR1 SGDLS and CDR2 YYNGEE come from the germline V gene. The CDR3 is 15 residues long. In DNA form, the CDR3 reads TGTGCCAGCAGCGTAAGCTCGGGAGGCAATCAGCCCCAGCATTTT. Amino acid sequence: CASSVSSGGNQPQHF. Based on the CDR3 plus reference TRBV9 and TRBJ1-5, the full variable domain is DSGVTQTPKHLITATGQRVTLRCSPRSGDLSVYWYQQSLDQGLQFLIQYYNGEERAKGNILERFSAQQFPDLHSELNLSSLELGDSALYFCASSVSSGGNQPQHFGDGTRLSIL.

The count of this clone is one. The rearrangement uses TRBV6-1 and TRBJ1-2, with D uncertain. In germline, CDR1 is MNHNS, CDR2 SASEGT. The CDR3 spans 12 residues. V was trimmed by 8 bases and J by 6 bases, leaving 13 bases between them. CDR3 DNA: TGTGCCAGCTCGCGGGATAGGGATGGCTACACCTTC. Amino acids: CASSRDRDGYTF.

This rearrangement joins TRBV9 to TRBJ2-3, with a weak D call TRBD1 (5 bases). The CDR3 spans 17 residues. Germline CDR1 and CDR2: SGDLS and YYNGEE. Trimming took 0 bases from V and 2 from J, leaving 16 bases between them. CDR3: CASSVDRGVWTTDTQYF. In DNA form, the CDR3 reads TGTGCCAGCAGCGTAGATAGGGGCGTATGGACCACAGATACGCAGTATTTT.

The chain couples TRBV19 to TRBJ1-5; 7 positions agree with TRBD1. Germline CDR1 and CDR2: LNHDA and SQIVND (reference sequence). The CDR3 is 16 amino acids. Losses at the gene ends were 4 bases for V and 0 bases for J; bases not matched to a gene: 6. Here the CDR3 DNA reads TGTGCCAGTAGTAGATCGACAGGGAATAGCAATCAGCCCCAGCATTTT. It yields the protein CASSRSTGNSNQPQHF.

The chain couples TRBV11-3 to TRBJ2-3; TRBD2 agrees at 13 bases. CDR1 SGHNT and CDR2 YENEEA come from the germline V gene. Unmatched junction bases numbered 8, after V lost 5 bases and J lost 3 bases. CDR3 length: 17 residues. The CDR3 bases are TGTGCCAGCAGCCCAAGGACTAGCGGGAGAGGAACAGATACGCAGTATTTT. Its translation: CASSPRTSGRGTDTQYF.

This clone was recorded once. This rearrangement joins TRBV18 to TRBJ1-5, with 7 bases identical to TRBD1. The CDR3 is made up of 13 amino acids. The V segment lost 8 bases and the J segment 5 bases; nucleotides outside the gene matches: 6. CDR1 is KGHSH and CDR2 is LQKENI in the germline V gene. The DNA for the CDR3 is TGTGCCAGCGGAGACAGGGACGATCAGCCCCAGCATTTT. Its protein is CASGDRDDQPQHF.

CDR3 residues: CASSHIAGTYEQYF. CDR3 sequence (DNA): TGCGCCAGCAGCCATATAGCGGGGACCTACGAGCAGTACTTC. The chain employs TRBV4-1 and TRBJ2-7; TRBD2 matches at 8 bases. Germline V gene lookup returns CDR1 MGHRA and CDR2 YSYEKL. CDR3 size: 14 residues. With V trimmed by 3 bases and J by 2 bases, 3 bases remained unmatched.

The rearrangement joins TRBV7-9 to TRBJ2-3; D call uncertain. The CDR3 is 12 residues long. CDR1 is SEHNR, CDR2 FQNEAQ, per germline (reference sequence). V lost 8 bases and J lost 6, with 12 bases in between. CDR3 nucleotides: TGTGCCAGCGGCGGTGTTGGGGATACGCAGTATTTT. It translates to CASGGVGDTQYF.

V and J are TRBV5-1 and TRBJ1-3; D uncertain. Trimming pared 7 bases from V and 2 bases from J, leaving 13 bases between. Germline loops: CDR1 SGHRS, CDR2 YFSETQ. The length of the CDR3 is 14 residues. DNA for the CDR3: TGCGCCAGCGCAAGAGTTGAGGCTGGAAACACCATATATTTT. This sequence encodes CASARVEAGNTIYF.

The V gene is TRBV7-3, the J gene TRBJ1-1; no clear D gene. The CDR3 runs to 14 residues. Trimming stripped 2 bases from V and 1 base from J, with 8 bases between. Germline lookup yields CDR1 SGHTA and CDR2 FQGTGA. CDR3 amino acids: CASSLFPGNTEAFF. The CDR3 DNA follows: TGTGCCAGCAGCTTATTTCCAGGGAACACTGAAGCTTTCTTT. The full variable domain, its missing parts supplied by reference TRBV7-3 and TRBJ1-1, is GAGVSQTPSNKVTEKGKYVELRCDPISGHTALYWYRQSLGQGPEFLIYFQGTGAADDSGLPNDRFFAVRPEGSVSTLKIQRTERGDSAVYLCASSLFPGNTEAFFGQGTRLTVV.

The chain combines TRBV30 with TRBJ2-7; 10 bases line up with TRBD1. CDR3 size: 14 residues. The J segment lost 7 bases and the V segment lost 1 base, leaving 7 bases of the junction unmatched. CDR1 is GTSNPN and CDR2 is SVGIG in the germline V gene (reference sequence). CDR3 region: CAWSGGTGVREQYF. The CDR3 nucleotides read TGTGCCTGGAGTGGCGGGACAGGGGTCCGGGAGCAGTACTTC.

The chain joins TRBV18 to TRBJ1-1; no clear D gene. CDR1 is KGHSH and CDR2 is LQKENI in the germline V gene. V was cut by 3 bases and J by 5 bases, with 7 bases left in between. This CDR3 contains 12 residues. The CDR3 DNA sequence: TGTGCCAGCTCACCCCAGCGTACTGAAGCTTTCTTT. Its translation: CASSPQRTEAFF.

The chain joins TRBV4-1 to TRBJ2-7; tentatively, D is TRBD1 (6 bases). The CDR3 sequence is 15 residues long. Trimming pared 4 bases from V and 3 bases from J, leaving 16 bases between. The germline CDR1 and CDR2 sequences are MGHRA and YSYEKL. The CDR3 DNA follows: TGCGCCAGCAGCCCCCTCGTAGCAGGGGACTACGAGCAGTACTTC. Translating it yields CASSPLVAGDYEQYF.

Only one count was recorded for this clone. This rearrangement joins TRBV6-5 to TRBJ2-1; D possibly corresponds to TRBD2 (5 bases). This CDR3 is 13 amino acids long. The germline CDR1 and CDR2 sequences are MNHEY and SVGAGI. Trimming shortened V by 2 bases and J by 10 bases, and 12 bases separated the two germline ends. The CDR3 DNA follows: TGTGCCAGCAGTTACGGGAGTCTGGGGGAGCAGTTCTTC. Protein: CASSYGSLGEQFF.

The CDR3 DNA follows: TGCGCCAGCAGCTTGAGTCTTGACAACCGACGGACAGTCTATGGCTACACCTTC. Amino acids: CASSLSLDNRRTVYGYTF. The chain joins TRBV5-1 to TRBJ1-2; possibly TRBD1 for D (6 bases). Germline V lookup: CDR1 SGHRS, CDR2 YFSETQ. The ends were cut back, 1 base at V and 4 bases at J, with 23 bases in the middle. The CDR3 extends over 18 amino acids.

V usage is TRBV6-1 and J usage is TRBJ1-2; D not resolved. The CDR3 length is 13 residues. Germline V gene lookup returns CDR1 MNHNS and CDR2 SASEGT. Trimming removed 1 base from V and 8 bases from J, with 11 bases in between. The CDR3 nucleotides are TGTGCCAGCAGTGAAGGGGTACGAGGCGGCTACACCTTC. It encodes CASSEGVRGGYTF.